This TCR beta chain was retrieved from a study of control samples from healthy donors and cancer patients. Trimming removed 5 bases at V and 8 bases at J, with 16 bases between. Germline CDR1 and CDR2: SGHRS and YFSETQ. CDR3 length equals 14 residues. Only in-frame clones appear in the TCRdb table, and some are missing; sequencing was by immunoSEQ multiplex PCR. This sample has about 120,000 clones, with more than 70% found just once. The chain combines TRBV5-1 with TRBJ1-4, with D possibly TRBD1 on 5 matching bases. The sample taken for sequencing was blood. The clonotype comes from a woman in her 70s in good health. The CDR3, as DNA: TGCGCCAGCAGAATAGGGGCGGAAACAGAAAAACTGTTTTTT. Translated, it gives CASRIGAETEKLFF.